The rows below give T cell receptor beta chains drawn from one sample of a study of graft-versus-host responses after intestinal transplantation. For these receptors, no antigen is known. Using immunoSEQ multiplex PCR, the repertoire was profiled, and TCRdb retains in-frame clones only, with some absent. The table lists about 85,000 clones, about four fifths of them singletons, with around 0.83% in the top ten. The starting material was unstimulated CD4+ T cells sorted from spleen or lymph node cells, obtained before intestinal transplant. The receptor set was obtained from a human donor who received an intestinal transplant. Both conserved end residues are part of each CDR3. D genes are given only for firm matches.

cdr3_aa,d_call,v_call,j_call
CASSPRGLAGADTQYF,TRBD2,TRBV7-9,TRBJ2-3
CASSYYQATGELFF,-,TRBV6-5,TRBJ2-2
CASSYPDRAGNTIYF,TRBD1,TRBV6-6,TRBJ1-3
CASSIAAGSYEQYF,-,TRBV19,TRBJ2-7
CASRSRQETQYF,-,TRBV28,TRBJ2-5
CASSLGDSSGANVLTF,TRBD1,TRBV5-6,TRBJ2-6
CASSTSHEQFF,-,TRBV18,TRBJ2-1
CASSLRSGGGTQYF,-,TRBV28,TRBJ2-5
CASSLQTSSYNEQFF,-,TRBV5-6,TRBJ2-1
CATSPREPQHF,-,TRBV28,TRBJ1-5
CASSVDREGLGEQYF,-,TRBV9,TRBJ2-7
CASMGTSGRNEQFF,TRBD2,TRBV6-6,TRBJ2-1
CASSLVTSGDYEQYF,TRBD2,TRBV7-9,TRBJ2-7
CASRKLAWEQYF,TRBD2,TRBV2,TRBJ2-7
CASRELAGASSYNEQFF,TRBD2,TRBV5-1,TRBJ2-1
CASSLRQGAWGYTF,TRBD1,TRBV28,TRBJ1-2
CASSTLSGTGSGYTF,TRBD1,TRBV5-1,TRBJ1-2
CASSLVPSYGMDTQYF,-,TRBV5-1,TRBJ2-3
CAIAGSSGEQYF,-,TRBV10-3,TRBJ2-7